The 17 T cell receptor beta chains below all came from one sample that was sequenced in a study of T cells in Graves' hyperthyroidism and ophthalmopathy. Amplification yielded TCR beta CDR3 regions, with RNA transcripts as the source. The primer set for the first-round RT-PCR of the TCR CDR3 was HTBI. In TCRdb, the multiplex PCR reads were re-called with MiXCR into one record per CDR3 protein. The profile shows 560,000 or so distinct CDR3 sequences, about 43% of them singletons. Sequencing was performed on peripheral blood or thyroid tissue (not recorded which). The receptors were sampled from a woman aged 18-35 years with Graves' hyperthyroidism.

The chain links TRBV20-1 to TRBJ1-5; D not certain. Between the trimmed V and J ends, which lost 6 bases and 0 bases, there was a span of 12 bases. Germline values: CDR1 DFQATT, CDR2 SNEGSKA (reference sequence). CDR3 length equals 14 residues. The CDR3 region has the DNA TGCAGTGCCCAGGACGGTGGTAGCAATCAGCCCCAGCATTTT. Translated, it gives CSAQDGGSNQPQHF.

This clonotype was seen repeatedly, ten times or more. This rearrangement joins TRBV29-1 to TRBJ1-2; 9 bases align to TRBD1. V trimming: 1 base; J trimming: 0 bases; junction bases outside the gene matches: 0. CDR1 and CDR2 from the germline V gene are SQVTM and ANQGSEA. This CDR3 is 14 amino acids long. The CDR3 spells CSVEGQGANYGYTF. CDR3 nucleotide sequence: TGCAGCGTTGAAGGACAGGGGGCTAACTATGGCTACACCTTC.

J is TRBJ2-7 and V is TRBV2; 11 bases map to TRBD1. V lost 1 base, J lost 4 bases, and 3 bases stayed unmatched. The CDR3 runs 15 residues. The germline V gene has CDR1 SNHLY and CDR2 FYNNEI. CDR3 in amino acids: CASSEEGTGGYEQYF. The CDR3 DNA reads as TGTGCCAGCAGTGAAGAAGGGACAGGGGGTTACGAGCAGTACTTC.

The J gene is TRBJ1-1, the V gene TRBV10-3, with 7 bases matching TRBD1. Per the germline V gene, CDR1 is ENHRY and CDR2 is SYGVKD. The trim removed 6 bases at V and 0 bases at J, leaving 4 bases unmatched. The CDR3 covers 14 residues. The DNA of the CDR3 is TGTGCCATCAGGATGGGACAGCTGAACACTGAAGCTTTCTTT. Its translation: CAIRMGQLNTEAFF.

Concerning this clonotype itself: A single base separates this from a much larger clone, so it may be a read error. The CDR3 spells CASSAEFQETQYF. In DNA form, the CDR3 reads TGTGCCAGCAGTGCCGAGTTCCAAGAGACCCAGTACTTC. The V gene is TRBV2, the J gene TRBJ2-5; D is unclear. The CDR3 has 13 residues. The V end was cut by 4 bases, the J end by 1 base, with 7 bases between. Germline V gives CDR1 SNHLY, CDR2 FYNNEI.

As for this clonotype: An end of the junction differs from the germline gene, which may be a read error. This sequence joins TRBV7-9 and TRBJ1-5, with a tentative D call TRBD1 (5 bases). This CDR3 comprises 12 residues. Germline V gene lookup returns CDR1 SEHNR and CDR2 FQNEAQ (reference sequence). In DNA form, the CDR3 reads TGCGCCAGCAGCCATAGGGGACAGCCCCAGCATTTT. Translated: CASSHRGQPQHF.

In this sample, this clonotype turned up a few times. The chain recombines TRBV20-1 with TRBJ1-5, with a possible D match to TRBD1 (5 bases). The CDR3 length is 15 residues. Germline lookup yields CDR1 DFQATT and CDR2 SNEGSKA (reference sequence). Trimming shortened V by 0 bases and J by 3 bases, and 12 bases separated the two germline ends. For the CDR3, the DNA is TGCAGTGCTAGAGAACGAGTGGGGCCCAATCAGCCCCAGCATTTT. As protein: CSARERVGPNQPQHF.

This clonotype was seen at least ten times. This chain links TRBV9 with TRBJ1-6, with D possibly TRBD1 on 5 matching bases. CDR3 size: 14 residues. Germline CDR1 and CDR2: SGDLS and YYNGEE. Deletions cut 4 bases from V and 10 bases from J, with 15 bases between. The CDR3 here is CASSTPNRNSPLHF. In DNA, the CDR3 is TGTGCCAGCAGCACCCCAAACAGGAACTCACCCCTCCACTTT. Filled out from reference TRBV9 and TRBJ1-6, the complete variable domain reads DSGVTQTPKHLITATGQRVTLRCSPRSGDLSVYWYQQSLDQGLQFLIQYYNGEERAKGNILERFSAQQFPDLHSELNLSSLELGDSALYFCASSTPNRNSPLHFGNGTRLTVT.

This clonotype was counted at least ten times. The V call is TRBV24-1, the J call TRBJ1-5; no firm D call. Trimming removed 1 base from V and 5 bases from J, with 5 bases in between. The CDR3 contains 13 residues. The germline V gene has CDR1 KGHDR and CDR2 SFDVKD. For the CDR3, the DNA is TGTGCCACCAGTGATTTTAAGGATCAGCCCCAGCATTTT. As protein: CATSDFKDQPQHF.

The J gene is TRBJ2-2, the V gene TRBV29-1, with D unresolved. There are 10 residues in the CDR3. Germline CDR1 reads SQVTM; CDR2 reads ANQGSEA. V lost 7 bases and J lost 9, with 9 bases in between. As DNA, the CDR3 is TGCAGCGCAGCACACCGGGAGCTGTTTTTT. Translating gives CSAAHRELFF.

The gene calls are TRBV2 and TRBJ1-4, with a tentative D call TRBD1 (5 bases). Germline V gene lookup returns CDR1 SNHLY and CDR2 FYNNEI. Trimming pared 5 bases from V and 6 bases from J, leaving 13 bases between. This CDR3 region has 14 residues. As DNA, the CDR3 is TGTGCCAGCAGTTTCGAGGGGAGAGATGAAAAACTGTTTTTT. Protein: CASSFEGRDEKLFF. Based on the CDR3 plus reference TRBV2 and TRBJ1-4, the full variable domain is EPEVTQTPSHQVTQMGQEVILRCVPISNHLYFYWYRQILGQKVEFLVSFYNNEISEKSEIFDDQFSVERPDGSNFTLKIRSTKLEDSAMYFCASSFEGRDEKLFFGSGTQLSVL.

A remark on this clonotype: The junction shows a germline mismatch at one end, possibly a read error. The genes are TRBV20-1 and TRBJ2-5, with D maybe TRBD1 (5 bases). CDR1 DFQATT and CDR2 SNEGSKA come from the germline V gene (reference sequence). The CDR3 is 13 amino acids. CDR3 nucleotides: TGCAATGCTAGAGATCATAGGGGAGAGACCCAGTACTTC. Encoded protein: CNARDHRGETQYF.

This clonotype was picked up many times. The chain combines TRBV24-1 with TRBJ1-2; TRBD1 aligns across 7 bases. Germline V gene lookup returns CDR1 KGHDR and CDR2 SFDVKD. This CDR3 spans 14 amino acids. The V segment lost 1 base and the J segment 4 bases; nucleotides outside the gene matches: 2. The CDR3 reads CATSDFGTAYGYTF. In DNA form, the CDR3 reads TGTGCCACCAGTGATTTTGGGACAGCCTATGGCTACACCTTC.

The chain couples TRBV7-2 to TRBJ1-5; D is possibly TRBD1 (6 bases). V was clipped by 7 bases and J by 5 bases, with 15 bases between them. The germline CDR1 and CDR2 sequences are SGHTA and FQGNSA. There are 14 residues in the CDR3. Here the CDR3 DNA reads TGTGCCAGCACCGCACAGGGTGGGTATCAGCCCCAGCATTTT. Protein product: CASTAQGGYQPQHF.

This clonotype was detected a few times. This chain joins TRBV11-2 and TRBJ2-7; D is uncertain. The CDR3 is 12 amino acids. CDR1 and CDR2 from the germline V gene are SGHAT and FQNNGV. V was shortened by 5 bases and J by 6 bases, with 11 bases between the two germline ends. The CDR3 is CASSTPPSEQYF. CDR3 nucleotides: TGTGCCAGCAGCACACCCCCTAGCGAGCAGTACTTC.

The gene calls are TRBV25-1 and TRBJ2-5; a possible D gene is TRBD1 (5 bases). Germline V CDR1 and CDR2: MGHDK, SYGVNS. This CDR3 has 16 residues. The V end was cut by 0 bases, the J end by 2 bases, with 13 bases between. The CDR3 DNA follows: TGTGCCAGCAGTGAATATATTCGGCAGGGACAAGAGACCCAGTACTTC. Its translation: CASSEYIRQGQETQYF.

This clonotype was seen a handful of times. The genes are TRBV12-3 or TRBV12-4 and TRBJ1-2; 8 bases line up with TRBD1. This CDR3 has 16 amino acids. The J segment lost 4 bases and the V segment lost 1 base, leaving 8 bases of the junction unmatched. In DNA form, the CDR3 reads TGTGCCAGCAGTTTAGGGGGACAGGTTAATCCCTATGGCTACACCTTC. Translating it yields CASSLGGQVNPYGYTF.